The 10 T cell receptor beta chains below come from one sample, sequenced in a study of immune heterogeneity within non-small cell lung tumors. Amplifying TCR beta CDR3 involved multiplex PCR carried out with 32 V and 13 J primers. Via MiXCR, TCRdb re-called the multiplex PCR reads, giving one row per CDR3 protein. In the table there are around 9,800 distinct CDR3 sequences, more than 15% of which are singletons. Each sample used 600 to 700 ng of genomic DNA from bulk tumor tissue. Each primary tumor yielded several biopsies, collected far apart from one another at surgery. The patients were newly diagnosed with non-small cell lung cancer, had not been treated, and had curative surgery. Sequencing was performed on lung tumor tissue. The receptor source for this set is a man aged 55 to 70 with non-small cell lung cancer.

This clonotype was seen a handful of times. The chain employs TRBV7-3 and TRBJ1-2; D ambiguous. From germline, CDR1 is SGHTA and CDR2 FQGTGA. The CDR3 consists of 14 residues. V shed 1 base and J shed 2 bases, with 8 bases lying between them. CDR3 nucleotides: TGTGCCAGCAGCTTAAGCGCAGCCAACTATGGCTACACCTTC. Its translation is CASSLSAANYGYTF.

This clonotype turned up a few times. The chain couples TRBV11-3 to TRBJ2-1, with 10 nucleotides matching TRBD2. Per the germline V gene, CDR1 is SGHNT and CDR2 is YENEEA. The ends lost 1 base at V and 5 bases at J; junction bases unmatched: 8. The CDR3 contains 17 residues. The CDR3 nucleotides read TGTGCCAGCAGCTTAGTACTACTAGCGGGACCAGACAATGAGCAGTTCTTC. Protein: CASSLVLLAGPDNEQFF. The entire variable domain, with the rest obtained from reference TRBV11-3 and TRBJ2-1, is as follows: EAGVVQSPRYKIIEKKQPVAFWCNPISGHNTLYWYLQNLGQGPELLIRYENEEAVDDSQLPKDRFSAERLKGVDSTLKIQPAELGDSAVYLCASSLVLLAGPDNEQFFGPGTRLTVL.

The gene calls are TRBV18 and TRBJ1-6; no firm D call. V was clipped by 3 bases and J by 10 bases, with 22 bases between them. CDR3 size: 17 residues. Germline lookup yields CDR1 KGHSH and CDR2 LQKENI. Here the CDR3 DNA reads TGTGCCAGCTCACCCGGGATTGGTCGGATGAGTGGGTCACCCCTCCACTTT. Its protein product is CASSPGIGRMSGSPLHF.

Relative to its sample, this clonotype is medium-sized. The rearrangement links TRBV18 to TRBJ2-7, with 9 positions matching TRBD1. V trimming: 5 bases; J trimming: 2 bases; junction bases outside the gene matches: 7. Germline V gives CDR1 KGHSH, CDR2 LQKENI. The CDR3 consists of 15 residues. CDR3 residues: CASSMGQGITYEQYF. In nucleotides, the CDR3 is TGTGCCAGCTCAATGGGACAGGGTATCACCTACGAGCAGTACTTC. Full variable domain (remainder filled in from reference TRBV18 and TRBJ2-7): NAGVMQNPRHLVRRRGQEARLRCSPMKGHSHVYWYRQLPEEGLKFMVYLQKENIIDESGMPKERFSAEFPKEGPSILRIQQVVRGDSAAYFCASSMGQGITYEQYFGPGTRLTVT.

This clonotype is judged medium-sized. The chain employs TRBV27 and TRBJ2-5, with 7 nucleotides matching TRBD2. J was trimmed by 2 bases and V by 5 bases; bases with no gene match: 8. CDR1 and CDR2 (germline): MNHEY, SMNVEV (reference sequence). This CDR3 has 15 amino acids. The CDR3 spells CASSSELATQETQYF. The CDR3 DNA sequence: TGTGCCAGCAGTAGCGAACTAGCGACGCAAGAGACCCAGTACTTC.

With regard to this clonotype: With a much larger clone just one base away, this may be a read error. The rearrangement links TRBV27 to TRBJ1-1; TRBD1 agrees at 11 bases. The CDR3 covers 14 residues. CDR1 is MNHEY, CDR2 SMNVEV, per germline (reference sequence). V lost 6 bases, J lost 4 bases, and 4 bases stayed unmatched. DNA of the CDR3: TGTGCCAGCAGGCGGACAGGGGGCGTCACTGAAGCTTTCTTT. Translating it yields CASRRTGGVTEAFF.

By its share, this clonotype is medium-sized. The chain recombines TRBV28 with TRBJ1-5; tentatively, D is TRBD1 (5 bases). Between the trimmed V and J ends, which lost 2 bases and 3 bases, there was a span of 8 bases. CDR1 is MDHEN and CDR2 is SYDVKM in the germline V gene. The CDR3 length is 14 residues. The CDR3 is CASSLIGVNQPQHF. The DNA of the CDR3 is TGTGCCAGCAGTTTAATAGGGGTCAATCAGCCCCAGCATTTT.

This clonotype showed up just a few times. This chain joins TRBV6-1 and TRBJ2-3; D is unclear. CDR1 and CDR2 from the germline V gene are MNHNS and SASEGT. The CDR3 sequence is 16 residues long. V was shortened by 3 bases and J by 0 bases, with 13 bases between the two germline ends. CDR3 in amino acids: CASSEYLERSTDTQYF. In DNA, the CDR3 is TGTGCCAGCAGTGAGTACTTGGAACGTAGCACAGATACGCAGTATTTT.

This clonotype was seen more than once but under ten times. This chain joins TRBV19 and TRBJ1-1, with 8 bases aligning to TRBD1. Germline lookup yields CDR1 LNHDA and CDR2 SQIVND (reference sequence). CDR3 length equals 12 residues. With V trimmed by 10 bases and J by 4 bases, 5 bases remained unmatched. Here the CDR3 reads CATRQGITEAFF. The CDR3 bases are TGTGCCACGCGACAGGGGATCACTGAAGCTTTCTTT.

This clonotype showed up just a few times. V is TRBV19 and J is TRBJ2-3; 14 bases match TRBD2. Per the germline V gene, CDR1 is LNHDA and CDR2 is SQIVND (reference sequence). J was trimmed by 4 bases and V by 5 bases; bases with no gene match: 5. The CDR3 spans 16 residues. CDR3 coding DNA: TGTGCCAGTAGTCCCCCGGGACTAGCGGGAGCAGATACGCAGTATTTT. Its translation: CASSPPGLAGADTQYF.